The 11 T cell receptor beta chains in this list originate from one sample, sequenced in a study of T-cell reconstitution after alpha-beta-depleted transplantation in children. Preparation of the TCRbeta library used unique molecular identifiers. TCRdb re-analysed the PCR reads in MiXCR, keeping a single row per CDR3 protein. The sample lists around 960,000 distinct CDR3 sequences, roughly 31% occurring once. Here the sequenced sample was PBMCs, mostly from graft donor cells, taken 360 days after TCRalphabeta/CD19-depleted stem cell transplant. These receptors were obtained from a boy under two years old who had a stem cell transplant for SCID, so the T cells may come from the graft donor.

A few counts support this clonotype. The rearrangement links TRBV20-1 to TRBJ2-2, with TRBD2 matching over 7 bases. The germline gives CDR1 DFQATT, CDR2 SNEGSKA (reference sequence). This CDR3 region has 16 residues. Germline trimming cut 4 bases from V and 5 bases from J; bases unmatched to any gene: 13. CDR3 region: CSAKKAGRELTGELFF. DNA of the CDR3: TGCAGTGCTAAAAAGGCGGGGAGGGAACTAACCGGGGAGCTGTTTTTT.

The chain is built from TRBV18 and TRBJ2-7; 8 bases are a match to TRBD1. The CDR3 has 17 residues. The ends lost 3 bases at V and 5 bases at J; junction bases unmatched: 15. Germline V lookup: CDR1 KGHSH, CDR2 LQKENI. The CDR3 DNA follows: TGTGCCAGCTCACCCCTTACTCGACAGGGGAAGTCGAACGAGCAGTACTTC. Residues: CASSPLTRQGKSNEQYF.

The chain uses TRBV20-1 and TRBJ1-5, with a weak D call TRBD1 (5 bases). Germline values: CDR1 DFQATT, CDR2 SNEGSKA (reference sequence). V lost 0 bases to trimming and J lost 5 bases, with 14 bases between them. The length of the CDR3 is 15 residues. This CDR3 reads CSARDPRTGDQPQHF. CDR3 DNA: TGCAGTGCTAGAGACCCTCGCACAGGCGATCAGCCCCAGCATTTT.

The chain uses TRBV25-1 and TRBJ2-7; D is possibly TRBD1 or TRBD2 (5 bases each). V was shortened by 6 bases and J by 9 bases, with 15 bases between the two germline ends. From germline, CDR1 is MGHDK and CDR2 SYGVNS. CDR3 length: 12 residues. This CDR3 is CASSDFRDAQYF. The CDR3 DNA reads as TGTGCCAGCAGCGATTTCCGGGACGCGCAGTACTTC.

V and J are TRBV28 and TRBJ1-6; D gene unclear. The CDR3 has 15 amino acids. The V end was cut by 6 bases, the J end by 1 base, with 10 bases between. CDR1 is MDHEN, CDR2 SYDVKM, per germline. CDR3 coding DNA: TGTGCCAGCAGGTCCCTCCTATCCTATAATTCACCCCTCCACTTT. Its protein product is CASRSLLSYNSPLHF.

This clonotype has only a few counts. The chain recombines TRBV10-3 with TRBJ2-3; TRBD1 matches at 8 bases. This CDR3 contains 15 residues. In germline, CDR1 is ENHRY, CDR2 SYGVKD. The junction had 5 bases not matched to a gene; V was cut back by 6 bases and J by 0 bases. CDR3: CAISLTGASTDTQYF. CDR3 coding DNA: TGTGCCATCAGCCTGACAGGGGCTAGCACAGATACGCAGTATTTT.

V is TRBV29-1 and J is TRBJ2-2; TRBD1 matches 7 bases. J gave up 2 bases and V 7 bases, and 4 bases lay outside the gene matches. The germline V gene encodes CDR1 SQVTM and CDR2 ANQGSEA. This CDR3 has 13 residues. The CDR3 nucleotides are TGCAGCGGGGGACAGCTTAACACCGGGGAGCTGTTTTTT. It is translated as CSGGQLNTGELFF.

The rearrangement uses TRBV7-9 and TRBJ1-1; tentatively, D is TRBD1 (5 bases). CDR3 size: 16 residues. Trimming removed 4 bases from V and 0 bases from J, with 15 bases in between. Looked up from germline, CDR1 is SEHNR and CDR2 is FQNEAQ (reference sequence). As DNA, the CDR3 is TGTGCCAGCAGCTCCCCACCTGACAGCCTGAACACTGAAGCTTTCTTT. Protein product: CASSSPPDSLNTEAFF.

In its sample, this clonotype was seen a few times. V and J are TRBV12-3 or TRBV12-4 and TRBJ1-5, with TRBD1 identical over 7 bases. The ends lost 8 bases at V and 3 bases at J; junction bases unmatched: 4. CDR3 length: 13 amino acids. CDR3 coding DNA: TGTGCCAGCCGGGGACAGTCCAATCAGCCCCAGCATTTT. This encodes CASRGQSNQPQHF.

The genes are TRBV12-3 or TRBV12-4 and TRBJ2-1; TRBD1 or TRBD2 may be the D gene (6 bases each). Deletions cut 2 bases from V and 2 bases from J, with 10 bases between. The CDR3 loop spans 15 amino acids. The CDR3 loop is CASSLRGVAYNEQFF. The CDR3 region has the DNA TGTGCCAGCAGTTTAAGGGGGGTTGCCTACAATGAGCAGTTCTTC.

The V call is TRBV12-3 or TRBV12-4, the J call TRBJ2-2; D not certain. The V gene lost 0 bases and the J gene lost 6 bases, with 8 bases spanning the gap. The length of the CDR3 is 14 residues. The CDR3 sequence is CASSLAIRSGELFF. Written as DNA, the CDR3 is TGTGCCAGCAGTTTAGCGATAAGGTCCGGGGAGCTGTTTTTT.